The 29 T cell receptor beta chains below come from one sample, sequenced in a study of cytomegalovirus exposure and HLA in healthy donors. 60 Vbeta and 13 Jbeta primers were used in PCR. The repertoire was sequenced with immunoSEQ multiplex PCR; TCRdb's copy has only in-frame clones and lacks some. This sample has about 130,000 clones, with 75% to 85% found just once. The material sequenced was PBMCs. These receptor sequences come from a girl aged 2-15 years in good health and CMV-seronegative.

The chain joins TRBV5-6 to TRBJ2-5; D perhaps matches TRBD1 (5 bases). The CDR3 consists of 15 residues. Germline V CDR1 and CDR2: SGHDT, YYEEEE. V lost 0 bases and J 2 bases, leaving 11 bases between the germline ends. CDR3: CASSLAQGPQETQYF. Written as DNA, the CDR3 is TGTGCCAGCAGCTTGGCGCAGGGTCCTCAAGAGACCCAGTACTTC.

In this sample, this clone turned up once. The chain employs TRBV6-1 and TRBJ2-5; D is perhaps TRBD2 (5 bases). The last part of the DNA fits TRBJ2-7 better; the J call may be wrong. Germline V gene lookup returns CDR1 MNHNS and CDR2 SASEGT. The CDR3 is 14 amino acids. The CDR3 DNA reads as TGTGCCAGCAGTTCCTACCGGGAACACTACGAGCAGTACTTC. This gives the protein CASSSYREHYEQYF.

CDR3 DNA: TGTGCCAGCAGTTACTCGACAGGGGGGGAGACCCAGTACTTC. Translation: CASSYSTGGETQYF. The rearrangement links TRBV6-5 to TRBJ2-5, with 9 bases aligning to TRBD1. The germline V gene encodes CDR1 MNHEY and CDR2 SVGAGI. The CDR3 contains 14 residues. With V trimmed by 0 bases and J by 5 bases, 1 base remained unmatched.

The V gene is TRBV6-5, the J gene TRBJ2-3; no firm D call. V lost 0 bases, J lost 8 bases, and 9 bases lay in between. Looked up from germline, CDR1 is MNHEY and CDR2 is SVGAGI. The CDR3 loop spans 13 amino acids. The DNA for the CDR3 is TGTGCCAGCAGTTACTCTCACACGGGTACGCAGTATTTT. It is translated as CASSYSHTGTQYF.

This clone was detected a few times. The J gene is TRBJ1-4, the V gene TRBV30; D is ambiguous. V was pared by 1 base and J by 7 bases, with 16 bases between. Germline V lookup: CDR1 GTSNPN, CDR2 SVGIG (reference sequence). The CDR3 runs to 15 residues. CDR3 nucleotides: TGTGCCTGGAGTGCCCTCCACGGAGGGATTGAAAAACTGTTTTTT. Its translation: CAWSALHGGIEKLFF.

The V call is TRBV6-1, the J call TRBJ2-5; D possibly corresponds to TRBD1 (5 bases). V shed 6 bases and J shed 0 bases, with 14 bases lying between them. Germline V CDR1 and CDR2: MNHNS, SASEGT. The CDR3 is 15 amino acids. The CDR3 DNA follows: TGTGCCAGCAGCGGTGACAGTCACGACCAAGAGACCCAGTACTTC. It specifies CASSGDSHDQETQYF.

This chain connects TRBV7-9 to TRBJ2-7, with D perhaps matching TRBD1 (6 bases). This CDR3 is 16 amino acids long. CDR1 and CDR2 from the germline V gene are SEHNR and FQNEAQ (reference sequence). V was cut by 5 bases and J by 1 base, with 18 bases left in between. The CDR3 nucleotides are TGTGCCAGCAGCACCACGATTGTAGGACAGTCCTACGAGCAGTACTTC. It is translated as CASSTTIVGQSYEQYF.

The chain links TRBV11-3 to TRBJ2-5; TRBD2 aligns across 16 bases. This CDR3 has 18 amino acids. V shed 5 bases and J 0 bases; nucleotides not matched to a gene: 6. Germline-derived CDR1 and CDR2 are SGHNT and YENEEA. The CDR3 loop is CASSPGTSGGAYQETQYF. The DNA for the CDR3 is TGTGCCAGCAGCCCCGGGACTAGCGGGGGGGCATACCAAGAGACCCAGTACTTC.

The chain employs TRBV28 and TRBJ2-7, with 8 bases aligning to TRBD2. Germline V gene lookup returns CDR1 MDHEN and CDR2 SYDVKM. V shed 5 bases, J shed 2 bases, and the junction held 8 bases outside the gene matches. The CDR3 runs 15 residues. CDR3 bases: TGTGCCAGCAGTGAAATACTAGCGGATACCTACGAGCAGTACTTC. Translating gives CASSEILADTYEQYF.

Only a few counts were recorded for this clone. The V call is TRBV7-6, the J call TRBJ2-1, with 7 bases aligning to TRBD2. Germline V gene data show CDR1 as SGHVS and CDR2 as FNYEAQ. Germline trimming cut 4 bases from V and 5 bases from J; bases unmatched to any gene: 11. The CDR3 length is 16 residues. As DNA, the CDR3 is TGTGCCAGCAGCTCAAGTATAGCGGGTTCCCACAATGAGCAGTTCTTC. Protein sequence: CASSSSIAGSHNEQFF.

This clone was counted only a few times. The gene calls are TRBV15 and TRBJ2-6, with TRBD1 matching over 8 bases. V lost 4 bases, J lost 0 bases, and 8 bases stayed unmatched. CDR1 and CDR2 from the germline V gene are LNHNV and YYDKDF (reference sequence). The CDR3 runs 18 residues. The CDR3, as DNA: TGTGCCACCAGCATATTGGGACAGGCCAACTCTGGGGCCAACGTCCTGACTTTC. This codes for CATSILGQANSGANVLTF.

J is TRBJ1-2 and V is TRBV15; TRBD1 matches at 7 bases. The CDR3 extends over 15 amino acids. Germline CDR1 LNHNV, CDR2 YYDKDF (reference sequence). Losses at the gene ends were 0 bases for V and 6 bases for J; bases not matched to a gene: 7. CDR3 nucleotides: TGTGCCACCAGCAGAGATACAGGGGAGTGGAATGGCTACACCTTC. Translating gives CATSRDTGEWNGYTF.

This sequence joins TRBV5-4 and TRBJ1-2, with TRBD1 identical over 8 bases. Per the germline V gene, CDR1 is SGHNT and CDR2 is YYREEE (reference sequence). The CDR3 spans 18 residues. Trimming cost V 5 bases and J 4 bases; bases outside gene matches: 19. This chain's CDR3 is CASSYGQGRLLRGYGYTF. CDR3 bases: TGTGCCAGCAGTTACGGACAGGGTCGGCTTCTCAGGGGCTATGGCTACACCTTC.

The CDR3 nucleotides read TGTGCCAGCAAACAGGGGGACGGAGGCTACACCTTC. Amino acids: CASKQGDGGYTF. V gene TRBV6-5 combines with J gene TRBJ1-2, with 8 bases fitting TRBD1. The CDR3 sequence is 12 residues long. Germline values: CDR1 MNHEY, CDR2 SVGAGI. The J segment lost 8 bases and the V segment lost 7 bases, leaving 6 bases of the junction unmatched.

This chain connects TRBV5-4 to TRBJ2-7; D is perhaps TRBD2 (6 bases). Trimming left V 4 bases short and J 12 bases short, with 17 bases between. Germline V lookup: CDR1 SGHNT, CDR2 YYREEE (reference sequence). CDR3 length: 12 amino acids. CDR3 nucleotides: TGTGCCAGCAGCGCGGGACCCTACGGTCTGTACTTC. It codes for CASSAGPYGLYF. Using reference TRBV5-4 and TRBJ2-7 for the parts outside the CDR3, the full variable domain is ETGVTQSPTHLIKTRGQQVTLRCSSQSGHNTVSWYQQALGQGPQFIFQYYREEENGRGNFPPRFSGLQFPNYSSELNVNALELDDSALYLCASSAGPYGLYFGPGTRLTVT.

This clone is a singleton in its sample. Additional DNA sequences in this sample encode the identical CDR3. CDR3 amino acids: CASRTVNTEAFF. CDR3 DNA sequence: TGTGCCAGTAGGACAGTGAACACTGAAGCTTTCTTT. The chain recombines TRBV7-9 with TRBJ1-1, with a tentative D call TRBD1 (6 bases). The CDR3 extends over 12 amino acids. Deletions cut 9 bases from V and 0 bases from J, with 8 bases between. In germline, CDR1 is SEHNR, CDR2 FQNEAQ (reference sequence).

V is TRBV14 and J is TRBJ2-2, with 9 bases identical to TRBD2. Germline assignment: CDR1 SGHDN and CDR2 FVKESK. The J segment lost 6 bases and the V segment lost 0 bases, leaving 11 bases of the junction unmatched. The CDR3 is 18 residues long. In nucleotides, the CDR3 is TGTGCCAGCAGCCAAGATACTATGATAGCGGGAGAACCCGGGGAGCTGTTTTTT. It yields the protein CASSQDTMIAGEPGELFF. Full variable domain (remainder filled in from reference TRBV14 and TRBJ2-2): EAGVTQFPSHSVIEKGQTVTLRCDPISGHDNLYWYRRVMGKEIKFLLHFVKESKQDESGMPNNRFLAERTGGTYSTLKVQPAELEDSGVYFCASSQDTMIAGEPGELFFGEGSRLTVL.

This chain connects TRBV5-8 to TRBJ1-5; 7 positions agree with TRBD1. CDR3 length: 15 residues. Germline CDR1 is SGHTS and CDR2 is YDEGEE. With V trimmed by 4 bases and J by 0 bases, 4 bases remained unmatched. DNA for the CDR3: TGTGCCAGCAGCCTGGGGACAGCTAGCAATCAGCCCCAGCATTTT. This gives the protein CASSLGTASNQPQHF.

This clone was recorded once. V and J are TRBV28 and TRBJ1-2; possible D gene TRBD1, 5 bases. The V gene's germline CDR1 is MDHEN and CDR2 SYDVKM. Deletions cut 5 bases from V and 10 bases from J, with 11 bases between. The CDR3 is 11 amino acids. The CDR3 region has the DNA TGTGCCAGCAGTCCGGGGGTAGACTACACCTTC. This sequence encodes CASSPGVDYTF.

This chain uses TRBV5-1 with TRBJ1-4; TRBD1 aligns across 10 bases. The J segment lost 5 bases and the V segment lost 4 bases, leaving 2 bases of the junction unmatched. Germline V CDR1 and CDR2: SGHRS, YFSETQ. This CDR3 is 14 amino acids long. The CDR3 bases are TGCGCCAGCAGCGCGGGACAGGGGAATGAAAAACTGTTTTTT. As protein: CASSAGQGNEKLFF.

The chain uses TRBV7-3 and TRBJ1-1, with 8 bases matching TRBD1. With 6 bases clipped from V and 1 base from J, the junction kept 4 bases outside the gene matches. The CDR3 contains 14 residues. Germline V gene sequence: CDR1 SGHTA, CDR2 FQGTGA. This chain's CDR3 is CASRRTGTNTEAFF. CDR3 bases: TGTGCCAGCAGACGGACAGGGACGAACACTGAAGCTTTCTTT.

This clone was detected only once. As DNA, the CDR3 is TGTGCCAGCAGCTTTTTCTCCGGTTCCTACAATGAGCAGTTCTTC. Its translation is CASSFFSGSYNEQFF. The chain uses TRBV7-6 and TRBJ2-1, with D hard to call. The ends were cut back, 3 bases at V and 1 base at J, with 10 bases in the middle. Germline lookup yields CDR1 SGHVS and CDR2 FNYEAQ. This CDR3 has 15 residues.

The chain uses TRBV29-1 and TRBJ1-2; 8 nucleotides agree with TRBD1. This CDR3 comprises 12 residues. Germline V lookup: CDR1 SQVTM, CDR2 ANQGSEA. V dropped 6 bases and J dropped 6; count of bases not matched to a gene: 6. CDR3 nucleotide sequence: TGCAGCGTGCCGGACAGGGAGAATGGCTACACCTTC. Translation gives CSVPDRENGYTF.

The rearrangement links TRBV7-8 to TRBJ2-5, with TRBD2 identical over 7 bases. In germline, CDR1 is SGHVS, CDR2 FQNEAQ. This CDR3 contains 16 residues. The V gene end was trimmed by 2 bases and the J gene end by 5 bases; junction bases not matched to a gene: 11. CDR3 DNA sequence: TGTGCCAGCAGCTTAAAAAGCGGGACTTCGTGGGAGACCCAGTACTTC. Translation gives CASSLKSGTSWETQYF.

The gene calls are TRBV30 and TRBJ2-7, with D possibly TRBD1 on 6 matching bases. The CDR3 runs 14 residues. The ends were cut back, 1 base at V and 2 bases at J, with 12 bases in the middle. Germline assignment: CDR1 GTSNPN and CDR2 SVGIG (reference sequence). CDR3 in amino acids: CAWSGWTEAYEQYF. The CDR3 DNA reads as TGTGCCTGGAGTGGTTGGACAGAAGCCTACGAGCAGTACTTC.

The chain joins TRBV30 to TRBJ1-1; maybe TRBD1 (5 bases). Trimming left V 3 bases short and J 4 bases short, with 18 bases between. Germline V gene lookup returns CDR1 GTSNPN and CDR2 SVGIG (reference sequence). The CDR3 extends over 15 amino acids. The CDR3 here is CAWSFAGKPFTEAFF. DNA for the CDR3: TGTGCCTGGAGCTTCGCAGGGAAGCCGTTCACTGAAGCTTTCTTT.

This clone showed up just once. This chain uses TRBV7-2 with TRBJ2-7, with 7 bases that match TRBD1. This CDR3 is 15 amino acids long. V gave up 4 bases and J gave up 3 bases; unmatched junction bases: 9. Germline V gene lookup returns CDR1 SGHTA and CDR2 FQGNSA. The CDR3 sequence: CASSSQPGQHYEQYF. For the CDR3, the DNA is TGTGCCAGCAGCTCCCAGCCGGGACAGCACTACGAGCAGTACTTC.

The chain carries TRBV6-6 and TRBJ2-1; 8 nucleotides align to TRBD1. This CDR3 is built from 15 residues. Germline loops: CDR1 MNHNY, CDR2 SVGAGI (reference sequence). After removal of 0 bases from V and 6 bases from J, the junction contained 4 bases not matched to a gene. In DNA, the CDR3 is TGTGCCAGCAGTTACTCGGGCAGGGGGCCCAATGAGCAGTTCTTC. Protein: CASSYSGRGPNEQFF.

This clone was counted between two and nine times. The chain has TRBV29-1 and TRBJ1-2; 9 positions agree with TRBD1. CDR1 SQVTM and CDR2 ANQGSEA come from the germline V gene. The CDR3 consists of 13 residues. With V trimmed by 5 bases and J by 13 bases, 14 bases remained unmatched. In nucleotides, the CDR3 is TGCAGCGTTATCCGACCGGGACAGGGTATCCCCACCTTC. This translates into CSVIRPGQGIPTF.